Listed below are T cell receptor beta chains from one sample, sequenced in a study of lymphopenia after photon versus proton radiotherapy. Clones were read by immunoSEQ multiplex PCR, and TCRdb kept only the in-frame ones, dropping some. Among 55,000 to 75,000 clones listed, more than 75% were seen once. Sequencing used peripheral blood, obtained from a patient treated with photon-based radiotherapy. The receptors were gathered from a woman in her 70s with pancreatic cancer. The CDR3 runs from the conserved cysteine through the conserved F or W. D genes are given only for firm matches. Not all rows give a size; the values are once, few, many and, for expanded clones, a class.

d_call clone_size j_call v_call cdr3_nt cdr3_aa
NA NA TRBJ2-7 TRBV4-3 TGCGCCAGCAGCCAAAGCGGGTCCTACGAGCAGTACTTC CASSQSGSYEQYF
NA NA TRBJ2-1 TRBV7-2 TGTGCCAGCAGCTTAGTCGGGGGTGGCGGAGCCTACAATGAGCAGTTCTTC CASSLVGGGGAYNEQFF
NA NA TRBJ2-7 TRBV11-2 TGTGCCAGCAGCTTAGGAGTTGGGGGCGACGAGCAGTACTTC CASSLGVGGDEQYF
NA NA TRBJ1-1 TRBV11-2 TGTGCCAGCAGCTTAGCAGGGTACACTGAAGCTTTCTTT CASSLAGYTEAFF
NA NA TRBJ1-2 TRBV9 TGTGCCAGCAGCGCCGCCCGTGGGGGGCCTGGCTACACCTTC CASSAARGGPGYTF
NA NA TRBJ2-3 TRBV4-1 TGCGCCAGCAGCCTCCGGGGCTTCCTCATAGACTCTAGCACAGATACGCAGTATTTT CASSLRGFLIDSSTDTQYF
TRBD2 NA TRBJ2-3 TRBV4-3 TGCGCCAGCAGCCAAGAGGGACTAGCGGGATGGGGAGATACGCAGTATTTT CASSQEGLAGWGDTQYF
TRBD1 NA TRBJ2-3 TRBV7-2 TGTGCCAGCAGCTTAACCGGACAGGGAGCAGATACGCAGTATTTT CASSLTGQGADTQYF
TRBD1 NA TRBJ1-4 TRBV29-1 TGCAGCGTTCGATACGGGACAGGGTCTTTCGAACTGTTTTTT CSVRYGTGSFELFF
NA NA TRBJ1-2 TRBV10-3 TGTGCCATCAGTGTAGAGTCTCTCTATGGCTACACCTTC CAISVESLYGYTF
NA NA TRBJ1-5 TRBV7-6 TGTGCCAGCAGCTTGGGTCCCGGACAGCCCCAGCATTTT CASSLGPGQPQHF
NA NA TRBJ1-1 TRBV6-5 TGTGCCAGCCGCCGAGAAATTTTCATGAACACTGAAGCTTTCTTT CASRREIFMNTEAFF
NA NA TRBJ1-1 TRBV19 TGTGCCAGTAGTGTCGCCGGGCTCAACACTGAAGCTTTCTTT CASSVAGLNTEAFF
NA NA TRBJ2-3 TRBV15 TGTGCCACCAGCAGAGGCGAAGGGGCTAGCACAGATACGCAGTATTTT CATSRGEGASTDTQYF
TRBD1 NA TRBJ1-5 TRBV7-2 TGTGCCAGCAGCTTACTGGGACAGGGGGGTCAGCCCCAGCATTTT CASSLLGQGGQPQHF
TRBD2 NA TRBJ2-7 TRBV9 TGTGCCAGCAGCGTAGATGGCTCGAGCGGGATTCTCTACGAGCAGTACTTC CASSVDGSSGILYEQYF
NA few TRBJ1-3 TRBV7-2 TGTGCCAGCAGCTTAGTCCGAGGGCAGAGGGGAAACACCATATATTTT CASSLVRGQRGNTIYF
TRBD1 NA TRBJ1-5 TRBV28 TGTGCCAGCAGTCCGGGACAGCGAAATCAGCCCCAGCATTTT CASSPGQRNQPQHF
NA NA TRBJ2-5 TRBV19 TGTGCCAGTAGTTCGCCGGGACAACAAGAGACCCAGTACTTC CASSSPGQQETQYF
NA NA TRBJ2-6 TRBV19 TGTGCCAGTAGTATTTACGCGACAAATCAAAGTCGGGCCAACGTCCTGACTTTC CASSIYATNQSRANVLTF
NA NA TRBJ2-5 TRBV7-2 TGTGCCAGCAGCTTAGCTGGGACACTACAAGAGACCCAGTACTTC CASSLAGTLQETQYF
TRBD2 NA TRBJ2-7 TRBV5-1 TGCGCCAGCCCCTGCGTTCGGGGGCGGGAGGGCCGCGAGCAGTACTTC CASPCVRGREGREQYF
NA NA TRBJ2-7 TRBV27 TGTGCCAGCAGTTTATCAATAGCCTCCTACGAGCAGTACTTC CASSLSIASYEQYF
TRBD1 NA TRBJ1-2 TRBV28 TGTGCCAGCAGCCTCGACAGGGTGGGCGGCTACACCTTC CASSLDRVGGYTF
TRBD1 NA TRBJ2-1 TRBV7-3 TGTGCCAGCAGCTCCCGGGACAGGGATTACAATGAGCAGTTCTTC CASSSRDRDYNEQFF
TRBD1 NA TRBJ1-1 TRBV28 TGTGCCAGCAGTCACCCGGGACAGGGAAGCACTGAAGCTTTCTTT CASSHPGQGSTEAFF
NA NA TRBJ2-7 TRBV11-3 TGTGCCAGCAGCTTAGGGGCAGGGAACCACGAGCAGTACTTC CASSLGAGNHEQYF
TRBD1 NA TRBJ1-5 TRBV19 TGTGCCAGTAGTACGAGGGACAGATCAAATCAGCCCCAGCATTTT CASSTRDRSNQPQHF
TRBD1 once TRBJ1-1 TRBV5-1 TGCGCCAGCAGCTTGGGAGGGACAGGGAGGACTGAAGCTTTCTTT CASSLGGTGRTEAFF
TRBD1 NA TRBJ2-3 TRBV19 TGTGCCAGTAGTGACAGGGGGCGAGGTGCAGATACGCAGTATTTT CASSDRGRGADTQYF
NA NA TRBJ2-7 TRBV5-1 TGCGCCAGCAGCTTGGACGCCCTTCCGGGATCCGAGCAGTACTTC CASSLDALPGSEQYF
TRBD1 NA TRBJ2-2 TRBV19 TGTGCCAGTATGGGACAGGCGAACACCGGGGAGCTGTTTTTT CASMGQANTGELFF
TRBD1 NA TRBJ2-7 TRBV13 TGTGCCAGCAGCCCCCGGACAGGGCTTACCGAGCAGTACTTC CASSPRTGLTEQYF
NA NA TRBJ2-5 TRBV18 TGTGCCAGCTCACCAGGGAGTAGCCGGGAGACCCAGTACTTC CASSPGSSRETQYF
NA NA TRBJ1-2 TRBV21-1 TGTGCCAGCAGCGTCAGGACAGGGAGCGCCTATGGCTACACCTTC CASSVRTGSAYGYTF
NA NA TRBJ1-5 TRBV5-6 TGTGCCAGCAGCTTTCGTGGGGAGAAGCCCCAGCATTTT CASSFRGEKPQHF
NA NA TRBJ2-7 TRBV4-2 TGTGCCAGCAGCCAAGATTGGACGTGGAGCTCCTACGAGCAGTACTTC CASSQDWTWSSYEQYF